This is a list of T cell receptor beta chains from one sample in a study of CD4 T cells in relation to SARS-CoV-2 and coronaviruses. Generated by immunoSEQ multiplex PCR, the TCRdb table keeps only in-frame clones and is missing some. Of some 68,000 clones in the sample, roughly 93% are singletons; the top ten hold roughly 0.21%. Sequenced material: naive CD4+ T cells from PBMCs. The receptors were gathered from a human donor in good health. Both conserved end residues are part of each CDR3. The order of the fields is CDR3 DNA, CDR3 protein, D gene, J gene, V gene, clone size. D genes are given only for firm matches. Expanded clones are given a class, and other clones once, few, many or no size at all.

CDR3nt: TGTGCCAGCGAATACGGGGGAAATGAGCAGTTCTTC; CDR3aa: CASEYGGNEQFF; d_gene: -; j_gene: TRBJ2-1; v_gene: TRBV2; abundance: -
CDR3nt: TGTGCCTGGGGCGAACCGGGACAGCTCCAAGAGACCCAGTACTTC; CDR3aa: CAWGEPGQLQETQYF; d_gene: TRBD1; j_gene: TRBJ2-5; v_gene: TRBV30; abundance: -
CDR3nt: TGTGCCAGCAGTGAATCCAGGGTGAACACCGGGGAGCTGTTTTTT; CDR3aa: CASSESRVNTGELFF; d_gene: -; j_gene: TRBJ2-2; v_gene: TRBV2; abundance: -
CDR3nt: TGTGCCACCAGTGAGGTACCAGATACGCAGTATTTT; CDR3aa: CATSEVPDTQYF; d_gene: -; j_gene: TRBJ2-3; v_gene: TRBV24-1; abundance: -
CDR3nt: TGCGCCAGCAGTCCCTCCGTTGGGGGTAGCAATCAGCCCCAGCATTTT; CDR3aa: CASSPSVGGSNQPQHF; d_gene: -; j_gene: TRBJ1-5; v_gene: TRBV23-1; abundance: -
CDR3nt: TGTGCCAGCAGTTTAGGACGGCAAGTACTCTATGGCTACACCTTC; CDR3aa: CASSLGRQVLYGYTF; d_gene: -; j_gene: TRBJ1-2; v_gene: TRBV28; abundance: -
CDR3nt: TGTGCCAGCAGGACAGGGTCCTACGAGCAGTACTTC; CDR3aa: CASRTGSYEQYF; d_gene: TRBD1; j_gene: TRBJ2-7; v_gene: TRBV27; abundance: -
CDR3nt: TGTGCCATCAGGAAGAACTTGGGGGGGGACGGCTACACCTTC; CDR3aa: CAIRKNLGGDGYTF; d_gene: -; j_gene: TRBJ1-2; v_gene: TRBV10-3; abundance: -
CDR3nt: TGTGCCATCGCCTGGGCAGGGGGTGAATCAGATACGCAGTATTTT; CDR3aa: CAIAWAGGESDTQYF; d_gene: TRBD1; j_gene: TRBJ2-3; v_gene: TRBV10-3; abundance: -
CDR3nt: TGCAGCGTTGTCATCTATAACTACAATGAGCAGTTCTTC; CDR3aa: CSVVIYNYNEQFF; d_gene: -; j_gene: TRBJ2-1; v_gene: TRBV29-1; abundance: -
CDR3nt: TGTGCCAGCAGCTTAGGGCCGGAGAAGGAGCAGTACTTC; CDR3aa: CASSLGPEKEQYF; d_gene: -; j_gene: TRBJ2-7; v_gene: TRBV7-2; abundance: -
CDR3nt: TGCGCCAGCAGCTTGGTCCCCCAGGATACGCAGTATTTT; CDR3aa: CASSLVPQDTQYF; d_gene: -; j_gene: TRBJ2-3; v_gene: TRBV5-1; abundance: -
CDR3nt: TGCAGCGTTGAGGGGCGGGAGAGGGGAGATACGCAGTATTTT; CDR3aa: CSVEGRERGDTQYF; d_gene: TRBD2; j_gene: TRBJ2-3; v_gene: TRBV29-1; abundance: once
CDR3nt: TGTGCCAGCAGTCAAGGGGGGGCGGACACTGAAGCTTTCTTT; CDR3aa: CASSQGGADTEAFF; d_gene: -; j_gene: TRBJ1-1; v_gene: TRBV28; abundance: -
CDR3nt: TGTGCCAGCAGCCCCGAAGGTCACGGGACAGGCTCCTATAATTCACCCCTCCACTTT; CDR3aa: CASSPEGHGTGSYNSPLHF; d_gene: TRBD1; j_gene: TRBJ1-6; v_gene: TRBV9; abundance: -
CDR3nt: TGTGCCAGCTCAACCGACAGGGATACTGGTTACGAGCAGTACTTC; CDR3aa: CASSTDRDTGYEQYF; d_gene: TRBD1; j_gene: TRBJ2-7; v_gene: TRBV18; abundance: -
CDR3nt: -; CDR3aa: CVRSPPWGQGSYEQYF; d_gene: -; j_gene: TRBJ2-7; v_gene: TRBV7-5; abundance: -
CDR3nt: TGTGCCAGCAGTCTTCCGTTAATCTATGGCTACACCTTC; CDR3aa: CASSLPLIYGYTF; d_gene: -; j_gene: TRBJ1-2; v_gene: TRBV28; abundance: few
CDR3nt: TGTGCCAGCAGCTTTGACAGGGCATCACCCCTCCACTTT; CDR3aa: CASSFDRASPLHF; d_gene: TRBD1; j_gene: TRBJ1-6; v_gene: TRBV7-8; abundance: few
CDR3nt: TGTGCCAGCACCTCGGGGCAGGCCGAAAATTCACCCCTCCACTTT; CDR3aa: CASTSGQAENSPLHF; d_gene: -; j_gene: TRBJ1-6; v_gene: TRBV7-6; abundance: -
CDR3nt: TGCAGCGCTAAAGCGTTCTCCTACGAGCAGTACTTC; CDR3aa: CSAKAFSYEQYF; d_gene: -; j_gene: TRBJ2-7; v_gene: TRBV29-1; abundance: -
CDR3nt: TGCAGTGCTAGTTCGGCTAGCGGGAGGAGGTACGATGAGCAGTACTTC; CDR3aa: CSASSASGRRYDEQYF; d_gene: TRBD2; j_gene: TRBJ2-7; v_gene: TRBV20-1; abundance: -
CDR3nt: TGTGCCAGCAGATTACGCGGGAAGGGGCGCTCAATGAACACTGAAGCTTTCTTT; CDR3aa: CASRLRGKGRSMNTEAFF; d_gene: -; j_gene: TRBJ1-1; v_gene: TRBV27; abundance: -
CDR3nt: TGTGCCAGTACCCCGAGGGAGGGGACGACCTCTGGGGCCAACGTCCTGACTTTC; CDR3aa: CASTPREGTTSGANVLTF; d_gene: TRBD2; j_gene: TRBJ2-6; v_gene: TRBV19; abundance: -
CDR3nt: TGTGCCTGGACGGACAGCCAAGAGACCCAGTACTTC; CDR3aa: CAWTDSQETQYF; d_gene: -; j_gene: TRBJ2-5; v_gene: TRBV30; abundance: -
CDR3nt: TGTGCCAGCTCACCACTGGGGGGGCTGGCGACGAATGAGCAGTTCTTC; CDR3aa: CASSPLGGLATNEQFF; d_gene: -; j_gene: TRBJ2-1; v_gene: TRBV18; abundance: -
CDR3nt: TGTGCCAGCAGCGAGGGACAGGACAATCAGCCCCAGCATTTT; CDR3aa: CASSEGQDNQPQHF; d_gene: TRBD1; j_gene: TRBJ1-5; v_gene: TRBV7-3; abundance: -
CDR3nt: TGTGCCAGCAGGCCTCCGGGGCGCGGAGCGCAGTATTTT; CDR3aa: CASRPPGRGAQYF; d_gene: -; j_gene: TRBJ2-3; v_gene: TRBV2; abundance: -
CDR3nt: TGCGCCAGCAGCCCACAGGGCTACGAGCAGTACTTC; CDR3aa: CASSPQGYEQYF; d_gene: -; j_gene: TRBJ2-7; v_gene: TRBV5-1; abundance: -
CDR3nt: TGCAGCGTGGCGACAGCCCCAGGGAGAGGAGCTTTCTTT; CDR3aa: CSVATAPGRGAFF; d_gene: -; j_gene: TRBJ1-1; v_gene: TRBV29-1; abundance: -
CDR3nt: TGTGCCAGCTTAGCGGGACCTTACACAGATACGCAGTATTTT; CDR3aa: CASLAGPYTDTQYF; d_gene: TRBD2; j_gene: TRBJ2-3; v_gene: TRBV2; abundance: -
CDR3nt: TGTGCCAGCAGTGAGTTAGTTGCAGATACGCAGTATTTT; CDR3aa: CASSELVADTQYF; d_gene: -; j_gene: TRBJ2-3; v_gene: TRBV2; abundance: once
CDR3nt: TGTGCCAGCAGCCCTTCCCCGGACTACACAGATACGCAGTATTTT; CDR3aa: CASSPSPDYTDTQYF; d_gene: -; j_gene: TRBJ2-3; v_gene: TRBV3-1/TRBV3-2; abundance: -
CDR3nt: TGTGCCATCAGTACCGGGACAGGGGTTAGTGGCTACACCTTC; CDR3aa: CAISTGTGVSGYTF; d_gene: TRBD1; j_gene: TRBJ1-2; v_gene: TRBV10-3; abundance: -
CDR3nt: TGTGCCAGCAGTTACGGGTCCCCAGCTAGCAATCAGCCCCAGCATTTT; CDR3aa: CASSYGSPASNQPQHF; d_gene: -; j_gene: TRBJ1-5; v_gene: TRBV6-5; abundance: -
CDR3nt: TGTGCCAGCTCCCATCCCAGCGGGGTTATCGAGACCCAGTACTTC; CDR3aa: CASSHPSGVIETQYF; d_gene: TRBD2; j_gene: TRBJ2-5; v_gene: TRBV11-2; abundance: -
CDR3nt: TGCGCCAGCAGCCAAGAGCCGGGTAATCAGCCCCAGCATTTT; CDR3aa: CASSQEPGNQPQHF; d_gene: -; j_gene: TRBJ1-5; v_gene: TRBV4-1; abundance: -
CDR3nt: TGTGCCAGCAGCTTTTCCCGGTCCATGACAGGGGTGGGTACAGATACGCAGTATTTT; CDR3aa: CASSFSRSMTGVGTDTQYF; d_gene: TRBD1; j_gene: TRBJ2-3; v_gene: TRBV11-3; abundance: -
CDR3nt: TGTGCCAGCAGTTCTAGGGCTAGCGGCTACAATGAGCAGTTCTTC; CDR3aa: CASSSRASGYNEQFF; d_gene: TRBD2; j_gene: TRBJ2-1; v_gene: TRBV27; abundance: -
CDR3nt: TGCGCCAGCAGCCAAGAGGGGACAGGGGGTTGGACCATATATTTT; CDR3aa: CASSQEGTGGWTIYF; d_gene: TRBD1; j_gene: TRBJ1-3; v_gene: TRBV4-1; abundance: -
CDR3nt: TGTGCCAGTAGTCCTCCGGGACGGATGAACACTGAAGCTTTCTTT; CDR3aa: CASSPPGRMNTEAFF; d_gene: -; j_gene: TRBJ1-1; v_gene: TRBV19; abundance: -
CDR3nt: TGTGCCATTCAGGCGGAGGGGGTCTGGGCCGGGGAGCTGTTTTTT; CDR3aa: CAIQAEGVWAGELFF; d_gene: -; j_gene: TRBJ2-2; v_gene: TRBV28; abundance: -
CDR3nt: TGTGCCAGCAGTTTATTAATCCGGGACAGGAGTCGGGGCTACACCTTC; CDR3aa: CASSLLIRDRSRGYTF; d_gene: TRBD1; j_gene: TRBJ1-2; v_gene: TRBV28; abundance: -
CDR3nt: TGTGCCAGTTCTCAGGGATATCAGCCCCAGCATTTT; CDR3aa: CASSQGYQPQHF; d_gene: -; j_gene: TRBJ1-5; v_gene: TRBV12-3/TRBV12-4; abundance: -
CDR3nt: TGTGCCAGCAGCCACGGACTAGCGGGAGGTCTACAAGAGACCCAGTACTTC; CDR3aa: CASSHGLAGGLQETQYF; d_gene: TRBD2; j_gene: TRBJ2-5; v_gene: TRBV5-4; abundance: -
CDR3nt: TGCGCCAGCAGCCCCGGGACCGCAAGCTCCTACAATGAGCAGTTCTTC; CDR3aa: CASSPGTASSYNEQFF; d_gene: -; j_gene: TRBJ2-1; v_gene: TRBV5-1; abundance: -
CDR3nt: TGTGCCATCAGTGACTCAGGGGGCCGCACTGAAGCTTTCTTT; CDR3aa: CAISDSGGRTEAFF; d_gene: TRBD1; j_gene: TRBJ1-1; v_gene: TRBV10-3; abundance: -
CDR3nt: TGTGCCAGCAGCTTATCCCGACAAGAGACCCAGTACTTC; CDR3aa: CASSLSRQETQYF; d_gene: -; j_gene: TRBJ2-5; v_gene: TRBV11-3; abundance: -
CDR3nt: TGTGCCAGCACCCCGGGAAACGCGAACACCGGGGAGCTGTTTTTT; CDR3aa: CASTPGNANTGELFF; d_gene: -; j_gene: TRBJ2-2; v_gene: TRBV6-4; abundance: -
CDR3nt: TGTGCCAGCAACGAGGGCGGCTACACCTTC; CDR3aa: CASNEGGYTF; d_gene: -; j_gene: TRBJ1-2; v_gene: TRBV25-1; abundance: -
CDR3nt: TGTGCCACCAGCAGGTCCCCGGGGACTGAAGCTTTCTTT; CDR3aa: CATSRSPGTEAFF; d_gene: -; j_gene: TRBJ1-1; v_gene: TRBV15; abundance: -
CDR3nt: TGTGCCAGCAGCTCCCTGGGCTCCTACAATGAGCAGTTCTTC; CDR3aa: CASSSLGSYNEQFF; d_gene: -; j_gene: TRBJ2-1; v_gene: TRBV7-3; abundance: once
CDR3nt: TGCAGTGCTAGTTCAGGGACCTATGGCTACACCTTC; CDR3aa: CSASSGTYGYTF; d_gene: -; j_gene: TRBJ1-2; v_gene: TRBV20-1; abundance: -
CDR3nt: TGTGCCTGGAGTGGGACACGGAACACTGAAGCTTTCTTT; CDR3aa: CAWSGTRNTEAFF; d_gene: -; j_gene: TRBJ1-1; v_gene: TRBV30; abundance: -
CDR3nt: TGTGCCAGCAGCGCGCCCGGGGCGGGGGGGCATAAGACCCAGTACTTC; CDR3aa: CASSAPGAGGHKTQYF; d_gene: TRBD2; j_gene: TRBJ2-5; v_gene: TRBV7-6; abundance: -